The next 11 T cell receptor beta chains were all read from a single sample in a study of brain T cells in children with intractable seizures. Indicated time point: blood from clinic visit 5 months post-surgery; TSC patient then seizure free. TCRdb's copy holds only in-frame clones and misses some; the assay was immunoSEQ multiplex PCR. The data show 340,000 or so clones, 85% to 95% seen once. Sample: peripheral blood, taken approximately 5 months after surgery. The receptor set was obtained from a boy under two years old with tuberous sclerosis and intractable seizures.

A single count supports this clone. The CDR3 spells CASSGRAYEQYF. The CDR3 DNA reads as TGTGCCAGCTCGGGGAGGGCTTACGAGCAGTACTTC. The rearrangement links TRBV12-3 or TRBV12-4 to TRBJ2-7; TRBD2 agrees at 7 bases. The junction had 5 bases not matched to a gene; V was cut back by 8 bases and J by 4 bases. The CDR3 extends over 12 amino acids.

J is TRBJ1-1 and V is TRBV18; 9 bases are a match to TRBD1. This CDR3 has 15 residues. V trimming: 1 base; J trimming: 2 bases; junction bases outside the gene matches: 2. CDR1 KGHSH and CDR2 LQKENI come from the germline V gene. CDR3: CASSPRTGANTEAFF. The CDR3 nucleotides are TGTGCCAGCTCACCACGGACAGGGGCAAACACTGAAGCTTTCTTT.

About this clone itself: An end of the junction does not agree with germline; a read error may underlie this. V gene TRBV20-1 combines with J gene TRBJ1-2; D remains unclear. Germline CDR1 is DFQATT and CDR2 is SNEGSKA (reference sequence). This CDR3 contains 9 residues. The CDR3 region has the DNA TGCAGTGCTACCCCGGACGGTATCTTC. Translation gives CSATPDGIF.

CDR3 residues: CASSLDLVYNEQFF. In DNA, the CDR3 is TGTGCCAGCAGCTTAGATTTAGTATACAATGAGCAGTTCTTC. V gene TRBV11-3 combines with J gene TRBJ2-1; D gene ambiguous. The CDR3 is 14 amino acids. Trimming removed 0 bases at V and 4 bases at J, with 7 bases between. Germline V gene lookup returns CDR1 SGHNT and CDR2 YENEEA.

The chain is built from TRBV21-1 and TRBJ2-3; the table's D call, TRBD1, has no DNA check behind it. TRBV21-1 is assigned pseudogene status. The length of the CDR3 is 15 residues. The CDR3 here is CAIGINRGRTDTQYF. The CDR3 coding sequence is TGTGCCATCGGGATCAACAGGGGGCGGACAGATACGCAGTATTTT.

This chain uses TRBV7-9 with TRBJ1-4, with D possibly TRBD1 on 6 matching bases. The CDR3 has 14 residues. V was shortened by 4 bases and J by 0 bases, with 6 bases between the two germline ends. Germline CDR1 SEHNR, CDR2 FQNEAQ (reference sequence). The CDR3 protein is CASSWTATNEKLFF. For the CDR3, the DNA is TGTGCCAGCAGCTGGACAGCAACTAATGAAAAACTGTTTTTT.

This rearrangement joins TRBV5-1 to TRBJ1-5, with unresolved D. The length of the CDR3 is 14 residues. The V gene lost 0 bases and the J gene lost 4 bases, with 8 bases spanning the gap. CDR1 SGHRS and CDR2 YFSETQ come from the germline V gene. CDR3 bases: TGCGCCAGCAGCTTGGACGCCAAGAATCAGCCCCAGCATTTT. Its protein product is CASSLDAKNQPQHF.

The rearrangement joins TRBV11-2 to TRBJ2-2; 12 bases fit TRBD1. V shed 5 bases, J shed 6 bases, and the junction held 4 bases outside the gene matches. The CDR3 contains 15 residues. Germline lookup yields CDR1 SGHAT and CDR2 FQNNGV. CDR3 sequence reads: CASSGDRGQAGELFF. Written as DNA, the CDR3 is TGTGCCAGCAGCGGGGACAGGGGGCAAGCCGGGGAGCTGTTTTTT.

The rearrangement links TRBV6-6 to TRBJ2-5; D remains ambiguous. The ends were cut back, 7 bases at V and 0 bases at J, with 15 bases in the middle. The length of the CDR3 is 15 residues. Germline CDR1 MNHNY, CDR2 SVGAGI (reference sequence). CDR3 nucleotide sequence: TGTGCCAGCACCCCACATCTGGAGTACCAAGAGACCCAGTACTTC. This codes for CASTPHLEYQETQYF.

The CDR3, as DNA: TGCAGTGCTAGTCCCGGGGGAAACACCATATATTTT. Translation: CSASPGGNTIYF. The V call is TRBV20-1, the J call TRBJ1-3, with unresolved D. Germline CDR1 and CDR2: DFQATT and SNEGSKA (reference sequence). The CDR3 runs 12 residues. Trimming took off 3 bases at V and 4 bases at J, with 7 bases between the two ends.

The rearrangement links TRBV5-4 to TRBJ2-7, with unresolved D. The CDR3 consists of 15 residues. In germline, CDR1 is SGHNT, CDR2 YYREEE (reference sequence). Trimming pared 0 bases from V and 2 bases from J, leaving 12 bases between. CDR3 bases: TGTGCCAGCAGCTTGGCGCAAAACAAGGCCTACGAGCAGTACTTC. Residues: CASSLAQNKAYEQYF.